The 10 T cell receptor beta chains given below trace back to one sample, sequenced in a study of PD-L1 blockade in urothelial cancer. Time point denoted: pretreatment peripheral blood. Profiled with immunoSEQ multiplex PCR; TCRdb holds only in-frame clones, not every one. The sample carries about 50,000 clones, about 68% recorded once. Sequenced here: PBMCs, sampled around atezolizumab (anti-PD-L1) treatment. The receptors shown here come from a man in his 70s with urothelial cancer.

V usage is TRBV5-5 and J usage is TRBJ2-1; 7 nucleotides agree with TRBD1. The CDR3 runs to 16 residues. The J segment lost 3 bases and the V segment lost 2 bases, leaving 8 bases of the junction unmatched. Germline V lookup: CDR1 SGHKS, CDR2 YYEKEE (reference sequence). CDR3 protein: CASSLIPTGSYNEQFF. CDR3 nucleotide sequence: TGTGCCAGCAGCTTAATCCCGACAGGGAGCTACAATGAGCAGTTCTTC.

CDR3 loop: CASSELGTSGGFVETQYF. For the CDR3, the DNA is TGTGCCAGCAGTGAATTGGGGACTAGCGGGGGTTTCGTGGAGACCCAGTACTTC. This rearrangement joins TRBV25-1 to TRBJ2-5, with TRBD2 identical over 14 bases. J was trimmed by 5 bases and V by 1 base; bases with no gene match: 9. CDR1 MGHDK and CDR2 SYGVNS come from the germline V gene. The CDR3 sequence is 18 residues long.

The genes are TRBV10-3 and TRBJ1-5; D is ambiguous. Per germline, CDR1 ENHRY and CDR2 SYGVKD. The CDR3 is made up of 17 amino acids. With 0 bases removed from V and 0 bases from J, the gap between germline ends came to 12 bases. In DNA, the CDR3 is TGTGCCATCAGTGAGTCCCCCCCAGATTATAGCAATCAGCCCCAGCATTTT. Protein: CAISESPPDYSNQPQHF.

This clone was seen a single time. The V call is TRBV5-1, the J call TRBJ2-2; the match to TRBD1 covers 8 bases. CDR1 is SGHRS and CDR2 is YFSETQ in the germline V gene. V dropped 0 bases and J dropped 1; count of bases not matched to a gene: 5. This CDR3 contains 17 residues. The CDR3, as DNA: TGCGCCAGCAGCTTGGCAGGACAGGGCGGGAACACCGGGGAGCTGTTTTTT. The encoded protein is CASSLAGQGGNTGELFF.

The chain recombines TRBV30 with TRBJ1-4; 9 positions agree with TRBD1. V shed 3 bases, J shed 8 bases, and the junction held 7 bases outside the gene matches. This CDR3 has 14 amino acids. From germline, CDR1 is GTSNPN and CDR2 SVGIG (reference sequence). The DNA for the CDR3 is TGTGCCTGGAGCGCCGGGACAGGGCGCGAAAAACTGTTTTTT. Encoded protein: CAWSAGTGREKLFF. Using reference TRBV30 and TRBJ1-4 for the parts outside the CDR3, the full variable domain is SQTIHQWPATLVQPVGSPLSLECTVEGTSNPNLYWYRQAAGRGLQLLFYSVGIGQISSEVPQNLSASRPQDRQFILSSKKLLLSDSGFYLCAWSAGTGREKLFFGSGTQLSVL.

The chain carries TRBV7-3 and TRBJ2-6; maybe TRBD1 (7 bases). V was cut by 5 bases and J by 6 bases, with 14 bases left in between. The CDR3 is 15 amino acids. CDR1 and CDR2 from the germline V gene are SGHTA and FQGTGA. The CDR3 bases are TGTGCCAGCAGCCCAGGGGGGCGGCCGGCCAACGTCCTGACTTTC. Protein product: CASSPGGRPANVLTF.

This clone was observed many times. This chain's CDR3 is CASSPTSGNTYEQYF. Here the CDR3 DNA reads TGTGCCAGCAGCCCCACTAGCGGAAACACCTACGAGCAGTACTTC. This rearrangement joins TRBV27 to TRBJ2-7; TRBD2 aligns across 8 bases. V gave up 6 bases and J gave up 2 bases; unmatched junction bases: 9. Germline lookup yields CDR1 MNHEY and CDR2 SMNVEV (reference sequence). The CDR3 has 15 residues.

The rearrangement uses TRBV5-4 and TRBJ2-1, with no clear D. The CDR3 spans 15 residues. Trimming removed 3 bases from V and 8 bases from J, with 18 bases in between. Germline loops: CDR1 SGHNT, CDR2 YYREEE (reference sequence). The CDR3 sequence is CASSSQMLLAHEQFF. CDR3 nucleotides: TGTGCCAGCAGCTCGCAGATGTTATTAGCCCATGAGCAGTTCTTC. Full variable domain (outside the CDR3, taken from reference TRBV5-4 and TRBJ2-1): ETGVTQSPTHLIKTRGQQVTLRCSSQSGHNTVSWYQQALGQGPQFIFQYYREEENGRGNFPPRFSGLQFPNYSSELNVNALELDDSALYLCASSSQMLLAHEQFFGPGTRLTVL.

The chain uses TRBV15 and TRBJ2-2; perhaps TRBD2 as D (7 bases). The germline V gene has CDR1 LNHNV and CDR2 YYDKDF (reference sequence). The V gene lost 1 base and the J gene lost 11 bases, with 17 bases spanning the gap. There are 15 residues in the CDR3. The CDR3 protein is CATSRVDRPGGELFF. The CDR3 DNA sequence: TGTGCCACCAGCAGAGTTGATAGGCCGGGGGGCGAGCTGTTTTTT.

The chain uses TRBV9 and TRBJ2-3, with 7 bases aligning to TRBD2. In germline, CDR1 is SGDLS, CDR2 YYNGEE. The ends lost 3 bases at V and 6 bases at J; junction bases unmatched: 7. CDR3 length equals 14 residues. The CDR3 DNA follows: TGTGCCAGCAGCGCACTAGCGCGTTCGGATACGCAGTATTTT. It is translated as CASSALARSDTQYF.